One and the same sample provided the 20 T cell receptor beta chains below, sequenced in a study of regulatory T cells in long-lasting Graves disease. The time point: newly diagnosed GD, antithyroid drugs for less than 3 months. PBMC-derived RNA was used for the TCR library. CDR3 regions were amplified by Arm-PCR using iRepertoire HTBI primers to build TCR beta libraries. A single record per CDR3 protein comes from TCRdb applying MiXCR to the multiplex PCR reads. This table has about 210,000 distinct CDR3 sequences, roughly 18% appearing once. The data also belong to a second study, concerning T cells in Graves' hyperthyroidism and ophthalmopathy.

The sample was peripheral blood mononuclear cells (PBMCs), taken at new diagnosis, from a patient treated with antithyroid drugs. The receptors here all came from a woman aged 25 to 45 with Graves disease.

This chain connects TRBV12-3 or TRBV12-4 to TRBJ2-1; D may correspond to TRBD1 or TRBD2 (5 bases each). The CDR3 totals 16 residues. Trimming removed 3 bases at V and 2 bases at J, with 14 bases between. The CDR3 bases are TGTGCCAGCAGTTTCTTCGTTGGGGGAACCTACAATGAGCAGTTCTTC. Translating it yields CASSFFVGGTYNEQFF.

This clonotype was observed at least ten times. The chain is built from TRBV15 and TRBJ1-1, with a weak D call TRBD1 (5 bases). CDR1 LNHNV and CDR2 YYDKDF come from the germline V gene (reference sequence). This CDR3 is 15 amino acids long. V lost 0 bases, J lost 1 base, and 9 bases lay in between. CDR3 DNA sequence: TGTGCCACCAGCAGAGAAGGAAGGGGGAACACTGAAGCTTTCTTT. Translation gives CATSREGRGNTEAFF.

The rearrangement joins TRBV11-1 to TRBJ1-6, with no clear D. This CDR3 is built from 13 residues. Trimming stripped 3 bases from V and 10 bases from J, with 10 bases between. Germline lookup yields CDR1 SGHAT and CDR2 FQDESV (reference sequence). CDR3 in amino acids: CASSFVSGSPLHF. The DNA for the CDR3 is TGTGCCAGCAGCTTCGTGTCGGGGTCACCCCTCCACTTT.

This clonotype has a count of ten or more. The rearrangement links TRBV28 to TRBJ2-3, with 7 nucleotides matching TRBD2. CDR1 and CDR2 (germline): MDHEN, SYDVKM. V gave up 5 bases and J gave up 2 bases; unmatched junction bases: 13. The CDR3 loop spans 17 amino acids. The CDR3 reads CASSLLDRDYYTDTQYF. CDR3 bases: TGTGCCAGCAGTCTTTTAGACCGGGACTACTACACAGATACGCAGTATTTT.

Many counts were recorded for this clonotype. The V call is TRBV6-1, the J call TRBJ1-6; D remains ambiguous. Germline-derived CDR1 and CDR2 are MNHNS and SASEGT. The CDR3 is 11 amino acids. Trimming took 8 bases from V and 7 from J, leaving 6 bases between them. The CDR3 DNA reads as TGTGCCAGCGGTCCAAATTCACCCCTCCACTTT. This encodes CASGPNSPLHF.

This clonotype was counted ten times or more. V gene TRBV18 combines with J gene TRBJ2-1; D is perhaps TRBD2 (5 bases). Germline V gives CDR1 KGHSH, CDR2 LQKENI. The CDR3 length is 13 residues. Between the trimmed V and J ends, which lost 3 bases and 6 bases, there was a span of 9 bases. Here the CDR3 reads CASSPTGSNEQFF. The CDR3 DNA sequence: TGTGCCAGCTCACCGACGGGGTCCAATGAGCAGTTCTTC. The full variable domain, completed using reference TRBV18 and TRBJ2-1, is NAGVMQNPRHLVRRRGQEARLRCSPMKGHSHVYWYRQLPEEGLKFMVYLQKENIIDESGMPKERFSAEFPKEGPSILRIQQVVRGDSAAYFCASSPTGSNEQFFGPGTRLTVL.

Remarks on this clonotype: A read error is likely, as this CDR3 ends without the conserved phenylalanine or tryptophan. The rearrangement uses TRBV5-1 and TRBJ1-1; no definite D call. Deletions cut 0 bases from V and 3 bases from J, with 6 bases between. The CDR3 spans 13 residues. The germline CDR1 and CDR2 sequences are SGHRS and YFSETQ. The CDR3 protein is CASSLDSYTEAFL. In nucleotides, the CDR3 is TGCGCCAGCAGCTTGGACAGCTACACTGAAGCTTTCCTT.

This clonotype occurred many times. The chain employs TRBV6-2 or TRBV6-3 and TRBJ2-3, with 12 bases matching TRBD2. J gave up 5 bases and V 5 bases, and 20 bases lay outside the gene matches. The CDR3 extends over 20 amino acids. Germline CDR1 and CDR2: MNHEY and SVGEGT. The CDR3 DNA sequence: TGTGCCAGCAGTGAAGTTCCTCCCCTAGCGGGGGGGGCGGGGGTAGATACGCAGTATTTT. Translation gives CASSEVPPLAGGAGVDTQYF.

This clonotype was observed many times. The chain joins TRBV7-3 to TRBJ2-3, with 12 bases identical to TRBD2. The CDR3 is 18 residues long. After removal of 5 bases from V and 7 bases from J, the junction contained 16 bases not matched to a gene. CDR1 and CDR2 from the germline V gene are SGHTA and FQGTGA. CDR3 in DNA: TGTGCCAGCAGCCCAGCGGTGCTAGCGGGGGGGCTTATGAATACGCAGTATTTT. The encoded protein is CASSPAVLAGGLMNTQYF.

This rearrangement joins TRBV5-1 to TRBJ2-2, with D perhaps TRBD2 (6 bases). Germline-derived CDR1 and CDR2 are SGHRS and YFSETQ. There are 16 residues in the CDR3. Trimming removed 5 bases from V and 1 base from J, with 15 bases in between. The CDR3 protein is CASRVYGTQNTGELFF. The CDR3 nucleotides are TGCGCCAGCAGGGTCTATGGGACTCAGAACACCGGGGAGCTGTTTTTT.

This clonotype was detected ten times or more. The V and J genes are TRBV12-3 or TRBV12-4 and TRBJ2-5; TRBD1 might be the D (5 bases). This CDR3 contains 14 residues. Between the trimmed V and J ends, which lost 2 bases and 5 bases, there was a span of 12 bases. As DNA, the CDR3 is TGTGCCAGCAGTTTAAAACGGACAACGGAGACCCAGTACTTC. Amino acid sequence: CASSLKRTTETQYF.

This clonotype was recorded at least ten times. The chain recombines TRBV2 with TRBJ1-4; perhaps TRBD1 as D (5 bases). The CDR3 runs 12 residues. From germline, CDR1 is SNHLY and CDR2 FYNNEI. Trimming stripped 6 bases from V and 10 bases from J, with 12 bases between. CDR3 in amino acids: CASRAGLGKLFF. CDR3 coding DNA: TGTGCCAGCAGGGCGGGACTGGGAAAACTGTTTTTT.

This clonotype was detected many times. The chain recombines TRBV28 with TRBJ1-2, with unresolved D. CDR1 is MDHEN and CDR2 is SYDVKM in the germline V gene. Deletions cut 6 bases from V and 1 base from J, with 6 bases between. This CDR3 region has 12 residues. The DNA for the CDR3 is TGTGCCAGCAGCACCAATAACTATGGCTACACCTTC. This codes for CASSTNNYGYTF.

This clonotype was counted many times. The chain couples TRBV11-1 to TRBJ2-7, with TRBD1 as a possible D gene (6 bases). The CDR3 sequence is 15 residues long. V was clipped by 5 bases and J by 4 bases, with 18 bases between them. Germline V CDR1 and CDR2: SGHAT, FQDESV (reference sequence). CDR3 amino acids: CASSPYGGQGYEQYF. CDR3 coding DNA: TGTGCCAGCAGCCCCTACGGCGGCCAGGGGTACGAGCAGTACTTC.

At least ten counts were recorded for this clonotype. V and J are TRBV5-1 and TRBJ2-2, with D perhaps matching TRBD2 (6 bases). The length of the CDR3 is 16 residues. V was cut by 0 bases and J by 0 bases, with 9 bases left in between. Germline CDR1 reads SGHRS; CDR2 reads YFSETQ. The CDR3, as DNA: TGCGCCAGCAGCTTGGCTGGCGGGACGAACACCGGGGAGCTGTTTTTT. Amino acid sequence: CASSLAGGTNTGELFF.

Regarding this clonotype: A read error is likely here: a far larger clone is one base away. V is TRBV11-2 and J is TRBJ2-1, with D tentatively TRBD1 or TRBD2 (5 bases each). The CDR3 is 16 residues long. The germline gives CDR1 SGHAT, CDR2 FQNNGV. V shed 0 bases and J shed 13 bases, with 22 bases lying between them. The CDR3 reads CASSLDPPGPPETQFF. CDR3 nucleotide sequence: TGTGCCAGCAGCTTAGACCCCCCGGGACCACCAGAGACCCAGTTCTTC.

This clonotype has a count of ten or more. The chain uses TRBV11-2 and TRBJ1-1; D ambiguous. From germline, CDR1 is SGHAT and CDR2 FQNNGV. The CDR3 contains 14 residues. Trimming took 3 bases from V and 4 from J, leaving 12 bases between them. The DNA for the CDR3 is TGTGCCAGCAGCTTCACAGCGACGGGCACTGAAGCTTTCTTT. It translates to CASSFTATGTEAFF.

The rearrangement links TRBV11-2 to TRBJ2-3; 12 nucleotides line up with TRBD2. V trimming: 5 bases; J trimming: 9 bases; junction bases outside the gene matches: 12. The CDR3 contains 16 residues. Germline CDR1 SGHAT, CDR2 FQNNGV. The CDR3 region is CASSPPTGLAGPTQYF. The CDR3 DNA sequence: TGTGCCAGCAGCCCCCCCACCGGACTAGCGGGGCCAACGCAGTATTTT.

Comment on this clonotype: A far bigger clonotype differs at one base, so this is likely a read error. This sequence joins TRBV10-3 and TRBJ2-7; D might be TRBD1 (5 bases). The V end lost 2 bases, the J end lost 5 bases, and 13 bases lay between the germline ends. CDR3 length equals 14 residues. Germline lookup yields CDR1 ENHRY and CDR2 SYGVKD. CDR3: CAISEEPGRDEQYF. Written as DNA, the CDR3 is TGTGCCATCAGTGAGGAACCGGGCAGGGACGAGCAGTACTTC.

At least ten counts were recorded for this clonotype. The rearrangement joins TRBV12-3 or TRBV12-4 to TRBJ2-1; TRBD2 matches at 9 bases. CDR3 size: 16 residues. Trimming cost V 1 base and J 8 bases; bases outside gene matches: 9. CDR3 sequence: CASSLGAGGPVDEQFF. Here the CDR3 DNA reads TGTGCCAGCAGTTTAGGGGCGGGAGGGCCGGTGGATGAGCAGTTCTTC.